This TCR beta chain comes out of a study of tumor and adjacent non-tumor tissue in lung cancer. The template was RNA from unsorted bulk tissue. Distant lung tissue was collected more than 3 cm away from the tumor edge. Concerning this clonotype: The junction and the germline gene differ at one end; a read error may be behind it.

The germline V gene encodes CDR1 KGHDR and CDR2 SFDVKD. The CDR3 has 15 residues. A modified ARM-PCR protocol with three rounds of nested PCR amplified TCRbeta. TCRdb used MiXCR to reprocess the multiplex PCR reads, holding one entry per CDR3 protein. The profile shows about 80,000 distinct CDR3 sequences, about four fifths of them singletons. The rearrangement uses TRBV24-1 and TRBJ2-6; no clear D gene. This TCR came from a man in his 60s with non-small cell lung cancer. The sequenced material came from distant non-tumor lung tissue. CDR3 amino acids: CAISDSPAGANVLTF. The CDR3 nucleotides are TGTGCCATCAGTGATTCACCAGCTGGAGCCAACGTCCTGACTTTC.